The sequence of this TCR beta chain was determined in a study of cytomegalovirus exposure and HLA in healthy donors. The study's findings and limits: Researchers left out some V segments, among them TRBV6-2 and TRBV6-3, as indistinguishable. No immune exposure information besides CMV serostatus was available. On later analysis, the bulk of CMV-associated TCR beta chains appeared to be HLA-restricted. In a later analysis, at a false discovery rate of 0.05, 17,000 or so TCR beta sequences were associated with HLA alleles.

For this clone: The antigen is not known.

The PCR was carried out with 60 Vbeta primers and 13 Jbeta primers. This table comes from immunoSEQ multiplex PCR, and its TCRdb copy is limited to in-frame clones, with some not included. The top ten hold roughly 1.6% of the sample, which has roughly 160,000 clones, less than 75% seen once. Germline loops: CDR1 SGHRS, CDR2 YFSETQ. Trimming took off 0 bases at V and 3 bases at J, with 12 bases between the two ends. CDR3 size: 16 residues. This chain joins TRBV5-1 and TRBJ1-4; possibly TRBD1 for D (6 bases). This TCR was sampled from a girl under 18 in good health and CMV-seronegative. Sequences were obtained from PBMCs. DNA for the CDR3: TGCGCCAGCAGCTTGGTAACAGGGACCGCTAATGAAAAACTGTTTTTT. Translating gives CASSLVTGTANEKLFF.